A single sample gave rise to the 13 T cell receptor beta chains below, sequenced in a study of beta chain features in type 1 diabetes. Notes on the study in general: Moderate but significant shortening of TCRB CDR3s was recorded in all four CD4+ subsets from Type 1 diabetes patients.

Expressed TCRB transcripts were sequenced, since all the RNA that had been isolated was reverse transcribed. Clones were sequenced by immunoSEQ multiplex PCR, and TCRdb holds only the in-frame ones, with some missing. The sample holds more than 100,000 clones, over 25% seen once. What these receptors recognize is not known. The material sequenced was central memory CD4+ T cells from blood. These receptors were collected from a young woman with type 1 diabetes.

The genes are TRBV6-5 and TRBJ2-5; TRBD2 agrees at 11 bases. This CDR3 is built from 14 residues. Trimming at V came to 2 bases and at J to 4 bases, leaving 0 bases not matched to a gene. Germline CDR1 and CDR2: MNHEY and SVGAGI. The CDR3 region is CASSYGLAGETQYF. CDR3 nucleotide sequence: TGTGCCAGCAGTTACGGACTAGCGGGAGAGACCCAGTACTTC.

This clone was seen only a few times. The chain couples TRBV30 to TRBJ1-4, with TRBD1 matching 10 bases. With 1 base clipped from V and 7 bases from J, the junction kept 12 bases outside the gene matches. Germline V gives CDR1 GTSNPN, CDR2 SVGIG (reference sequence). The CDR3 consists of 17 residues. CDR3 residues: CAWSDDRGLAVREKLFF. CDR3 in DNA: TGTGCCTGGAGTGACGACAGGGGGCTCGCGGTTCGTGAAAAACTGTTTTTT.

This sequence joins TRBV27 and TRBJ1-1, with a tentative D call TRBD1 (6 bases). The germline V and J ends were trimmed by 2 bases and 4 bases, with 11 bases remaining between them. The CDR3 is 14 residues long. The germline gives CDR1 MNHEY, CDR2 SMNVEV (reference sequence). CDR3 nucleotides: TGTGCCAGCAGTTTAATGGTAGGGGGCACTGAAGCTTTCTTT. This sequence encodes CASSLMVGGTEAFF.

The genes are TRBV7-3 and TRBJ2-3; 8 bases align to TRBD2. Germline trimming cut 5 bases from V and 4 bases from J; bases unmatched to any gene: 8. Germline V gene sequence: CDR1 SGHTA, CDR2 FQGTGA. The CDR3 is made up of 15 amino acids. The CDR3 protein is CASSGGAGASDTQYF. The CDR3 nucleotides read TGTGCCAGCAGCGGAGGAGCGGGGGCCTCAGATACGCAGTATTTT.

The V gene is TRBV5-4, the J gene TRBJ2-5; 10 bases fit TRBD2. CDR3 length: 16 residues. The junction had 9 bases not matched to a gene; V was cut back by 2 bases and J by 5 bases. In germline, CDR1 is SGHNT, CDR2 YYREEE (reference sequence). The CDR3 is CASSFSLLAGPETQYF. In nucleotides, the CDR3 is TGTGCCAGCAGCTTTAGCCTACTAGCGGGACCGGAGACCCAGTACTTC.

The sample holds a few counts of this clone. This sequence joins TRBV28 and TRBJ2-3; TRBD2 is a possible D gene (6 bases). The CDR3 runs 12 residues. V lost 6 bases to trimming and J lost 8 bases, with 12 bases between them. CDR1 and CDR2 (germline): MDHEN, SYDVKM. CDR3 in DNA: TGTGCCAGCAGCTACCCAGCGGGTACGCAGTATTTT. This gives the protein CASSYPAGTQYF. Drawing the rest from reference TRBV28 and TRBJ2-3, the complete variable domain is DVKVTQSSRYLVKRTGEKVFLECVQDMDHENMFWYRQDPGLGLRLIYFSYDVKMKEKGDIPEGYSVSREKKERFSLILESASTNQTSMYLCASSYPAGTQYFGPGTRLTVL.

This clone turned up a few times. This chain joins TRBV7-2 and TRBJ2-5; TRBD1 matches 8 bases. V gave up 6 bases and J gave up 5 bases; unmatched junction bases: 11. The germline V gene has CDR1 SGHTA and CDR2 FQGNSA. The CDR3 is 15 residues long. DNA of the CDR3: TGTGCCAGCAGTCCAGGGGGCGCGAACGTGGAGACCCAGTACTTC. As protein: CASSPGGANVETQYF.

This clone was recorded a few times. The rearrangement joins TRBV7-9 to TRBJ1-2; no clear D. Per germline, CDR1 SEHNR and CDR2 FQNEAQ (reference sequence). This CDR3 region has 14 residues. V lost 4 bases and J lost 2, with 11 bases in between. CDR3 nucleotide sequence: TGTGCCAGCAGCTCGCGAGACACGAACTATGGCTACACCTTC. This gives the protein CASSSRDTNYGYTF.

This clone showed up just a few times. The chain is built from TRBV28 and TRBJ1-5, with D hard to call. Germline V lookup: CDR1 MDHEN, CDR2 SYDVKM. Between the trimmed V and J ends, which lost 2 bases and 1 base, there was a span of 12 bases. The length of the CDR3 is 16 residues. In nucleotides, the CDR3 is TGTGCCAGCAGTTTAATCTCCCGAGGGAGCAATCAGCCCCAGCATTTT. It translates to CASSLISRGSNQPQHF.

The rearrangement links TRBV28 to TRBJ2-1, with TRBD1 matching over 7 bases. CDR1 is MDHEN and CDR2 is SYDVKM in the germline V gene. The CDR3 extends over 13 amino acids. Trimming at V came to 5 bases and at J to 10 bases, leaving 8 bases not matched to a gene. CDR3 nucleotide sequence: TGTGCCAGCAGTCTAACAGGGGTTGGGGAGCAGTTCTTC. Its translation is CASSLTGVGEQFF.

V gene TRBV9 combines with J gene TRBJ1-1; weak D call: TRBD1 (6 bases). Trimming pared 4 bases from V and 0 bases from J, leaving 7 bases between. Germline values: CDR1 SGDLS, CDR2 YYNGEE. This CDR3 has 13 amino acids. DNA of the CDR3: TGTGCCAGCAGCCAGGGGATGAACACTGAAGCTTTCTTT. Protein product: CASSQGMNTEAFF.

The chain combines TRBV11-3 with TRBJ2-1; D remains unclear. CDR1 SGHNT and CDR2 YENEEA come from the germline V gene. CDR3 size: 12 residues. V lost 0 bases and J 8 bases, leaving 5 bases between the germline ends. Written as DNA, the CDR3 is TGTGCCAGCAGCTTAGATCTTTATGAGCAGTTCTTC. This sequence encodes CASSLDLYEQFF. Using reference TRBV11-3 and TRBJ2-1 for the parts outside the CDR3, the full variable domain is EAGVVQSPRYKIIEKKQPVAFWCNPISGHNTLYWYLQNLGQGPELLIRYENEEAVDDSQLPKDRFSAERLKGVDSTLKIQPAELGDSAVYLCASSLDLYEQFFGPGTRLTVL.

The CDR3 sequence is CASSLGGPGGSSYNEQFF. Written as DNA, the CDR3 is TGTGCCAGCAGCTTAGGGGGTCCTGGCGGGAGCTCCTACAATGAGCAGTTCTTC. V usage is TRBV7-2 and J usage is TRBJ2-1; 7 positions agree with TRBD2. The germline CDR1 and CDR2 sequences are SGHTA and FQGNSA. The V gene end was trimmed by 1 base and the J gene end by 0 bases; junction bases not matched to a gene: 9. The CDR3 loop spans 18 amino acids.